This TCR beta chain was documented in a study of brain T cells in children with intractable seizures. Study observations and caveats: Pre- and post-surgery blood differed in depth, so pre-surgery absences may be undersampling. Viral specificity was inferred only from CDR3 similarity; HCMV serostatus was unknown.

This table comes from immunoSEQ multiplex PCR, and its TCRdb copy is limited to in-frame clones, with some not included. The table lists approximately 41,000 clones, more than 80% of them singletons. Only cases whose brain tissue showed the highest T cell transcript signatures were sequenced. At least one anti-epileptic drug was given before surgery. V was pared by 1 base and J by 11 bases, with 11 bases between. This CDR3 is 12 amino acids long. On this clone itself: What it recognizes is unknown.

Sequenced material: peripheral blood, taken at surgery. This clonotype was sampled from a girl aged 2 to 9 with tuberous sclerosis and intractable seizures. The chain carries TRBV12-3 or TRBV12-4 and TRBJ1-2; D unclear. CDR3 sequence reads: CASSLVPTRYTF. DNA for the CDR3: TGTGCCAGCAGTTTAGTCCCGACGAGATACACCTTC.